This TCR beta chain was captured by sequencing in a study of blood T cell repertoires in COVID-19. For the study at large: The samples span acute and convalescent COVID-19 from the United States, Italy and Spain. From T cells, B-cell-depleted T cells, or PBMCs came the material, which was cDNA or gDNA.

This CDR3 is built from 12 residues. Trimming took 7 bases from V and 4 from J; bases not matched to a gene: 4. The germline V gene encodes CDR1 SQVTM and CDR2 ANQGSEA. In the original workflow: Quantification of nucleated cells was approximated via reference gene primer amplification. Measured with immunoSEQ multiplex PCR; TCRdb has only the in-frame clones, and not every one. V and J calls and clone size follow that table, whereas D and trimming were derived from the DNA. The table lists roughly 100,000 clones, 70% to 90% of them singletons. Sequenced material: peripheral blood. The sequence derives from a man in his fifties with active COVID-19. This chain joins TRBV29-1 and TRBJ2-1; 7 nucleotides agree with TRBD1. CDR3 amino acids: CSGLTGYNEQFF. CDR3 in DNA: TGCAGCGGCCTGACAGGGTACAATGAGCAGTTCTTC.